The present entry profiles one TCR beta chain with its context. TCRdb redid the calling of the RT-PCR reads with MiXCR, one entry per CDR3 protein. This sample yields about 700,000 distinct CDR3 sequences, of which 14% are seen a single time; 3% to 4.5% belongs to the top ten. V lost 1 base and J 4 bases, leaving 18 bases between the germline ends. The length of the CDR3 is 16 residues. In germline, CDR1 is DFQATT, CDR2 SNEGSKA (reference sequence). Sequencing was performed on memory CD4+ T cells from blood. This TCR came from a female donor in good health, serving as a healthy control. V and J are TRBV20-1 and TRBJ2-3; D may match TRBD1 or TRBD2 (5 bases each). CDR3 bases: TGCAGTGCTAGAGGGTTCGTCAGAGGGGTGCCAGATACGCAGTATTTT. This translates into CSARGFVRGVPDTQYF.